The clone carrying this T cell receptor beta chain came up many times. Its cognate antigen is unknown. Trimming cost V 0 bases and J 4 bases; bases outside gene matches: 13. The CDR3 sequence is 19 residues long. CDR1 DFQATT and CDR2 SNEGSKA come from the germline V gene (reference sequence). This sample is part of a study of tumor and adjacent non-tumor tissue in lung cancer. Study at large: Stage I to III disease affected 9 to 10 men and about 5 women aged about 30 to 85. On average, productive TCRbeta reads reached about 4.17 million per sample.

Findings and caveats of the study: Normal lung showed higher cumulative top 100 clone frequency than tumor. Significantly higher TCR diversity was found in tumor than normal lung.

TCRbeta libraries were built with three rounds of nested PCR, modified from ARM-PCR. TCRdb fed the multiplex PCR reads into MiXCR, producing one record per CDR3 protein. The table has approximately 130,000 distinct CDR3 sequences, 60% to 70% seen once; the top ten hold around 13%. No cell sorting was done before RNA was extracted from the tissue. This chain connects TRBV20-1 to TRBJ2-2; 11 positions agree with TRBD1. Sequencing was carried out using lung tumor tissue. The origin of this receptor is a man in his thirties or forties with non-small cell lung cancer. CDR3 residues: CSAREGRFSGTGGTGELFF. The CDR3 DNA is TGCAGTGCTAGAGAGGGTAGATTTTCCGGGACAGGGGGCACCGGGGAGCTGTTTTTT.